The 30 T cell receptor beta chains below come from one sample, sequenced in a study of T-cell memory formation after mild COVID-19 (dated by TCRdb to about 2021). Libraries were built with 5' RACE. This sample was sequenced with an Illumina NovaSeq 6000. TCRdb ran its own pipeline on the public reads, namely fastp trimming at Q25 and MiXCR clone calling, and kept in-frame beta chains. Entries that share a CDR3 protein sequence are merged under the most common genes and DNA. Here the sample has hundreds of thousands of distinct CDR3 sequences; more than 15% occur a single time. The top ten hold about 11% of the sample. The source material was PBMCs or a T cell subset sorted from them (not recorded which). Source of these receptors: an adult woman who had mild COVID-19 (a few samples of this study predate the infection). The sample titles of this study are shuffled in the database, so cell type and time point are left out; the donor was told from shared clones.

This clonotype was found a few times. This chain connects TRBV6-2 or TRBV6-3 to TRBJ2-3; D is unclear. The CDR3 is 15 residues long. V lost 6 bases and J 0 bases, leaving 13 bases between the germline ends. Germline lookup yields CDR1 MNHEY and CDR2 SVGEGT. CDR3 sequence reads: CASRYSLISTDTQYF. CDR3 in DNA: TGTGCCAGCAGATATTCCCTTATTAGCACAGATACGCAGTATTTT.

This chain connects TRBV9 to TRBJ1-2; 9 bases agree with TRBD1. The CDR3 spans 14 residues. V was clipped by 0 bases and J by 8 bases; unmatched bases: 5. Germline CDR1 SGDLS, CDR2 YYNGEE. CDR3 region: CASSVAPTGGGYTF. The CDR3 DNA is TGTGCCAGCAGCGTAGCGCCCACAGGGGGCGGCTACACCTTC.

This chain joins TRBV12-3 or TRBV12-4 and TRBJ2-3, with 9 bases lining up with TRBD2. The ends lost 1 base at V and 5 bases at J; junction bases unmatched: 7. The CDR3 totals 16 residues. As DNA, the CDR3 is TGTGCCAGCAGTTTAGAAGCGGGGGGCCGGAGAGATACGCAGTATTTT. Protein sequence: CASSLEAGGRRDTQYF.

This chain uses TRBV6-2 or TRBV6-3 with TRBJ2-3; perhaps TRBD1 as D (6 bases). There are 15 residues in the CDR3. The germline V gene has CDR1 MNHEY and CDR2 SVGEGT. The ends were cut back, 4 bases at V and 0 bases at J, with 11 bases in the middle. This chain's CDR3 is CASSSEQGSTDTQYF. The CDR3 nucleotides read TGTGCCAGCAGTTCCGAGCAGGGGAGCACAGATACGCAGTATTTT.

This clonotype was counted only a few times. The chain links TRBV7-9 to TRBJ2-7; no definite D call. CDR3 length: 11 residues. V lost 1 base and J lost 7, with 5 bases in between. Germline CDR1 and CDR2: SEHNR and FQNEAQ (reference sequence). In nucleotides, the CDR3 is TGTGCCAGCAGCTTAGAATGGGAGCAGTACTTC. It translates to CASSLEWEQYF.

This sequence joins TRBV12-3 or TRBV12-4 and TRBJ2-1; D might be TRBD2 (6 bases). The V and J ends lost 3 bases and 10 bases respectively, with 16 bases between them. The CDR3 covers 14 residues. The CDR3 sequence: CASSFPPPRGEQFF. CDR3 nucleotides: TGTGCCAGCAGTTTCCCCCCCCCACGGGGGGAGCAGTTCTTC.

The chain combines TRBV4-3 with TRBJ2-7; maybe TRBD1 (6 bases). Trimming cost V 1 base and J 3 bases, with 13 bases left between them. The V gene's germline CDR1 is LGHNA and CDR2 YSLEER. The CDR3 is 15 amino acids. This CDR3 reads CASSQGATGNYEQYF. Written as DNA, the CDR3 is TGCGCCAGCAGCCAAGGAGCCACAGGGAACTACGAGCAGTACTTC.

This chain links TRBV6-5 with TRBJ1-4; perhaps TRBD1 as D (5 bases). There are 12 residues in the CDR3. V was pared by 6 bases and J by 12 bases, with 14 bases between. CDR1 is MNHEY, CDR2 SVGAGI, per germline. CDR3 amino acids: CASRSRWGELFF. DNA for the CDR3: TGTGCCAGCAGGTCCCGGTGGGGGGAACTGTTTTTT.

The gene calls are TRBV6-5 and TRBJ2-2; the match to TRBD2 covers 13 bases. Unmatched junction bases numbered 5, after V lost 6 bases and J lost 4 bases. The CDR3 length is 16 residues. The germline V gene encodes CDR1 MNHEY and CDR2 SVGAGI. CDR3: CASRQTSGGGTGELFF. The CDR3 DNA follows: TGTGCCAGCAGACAAACTAGCGGGGGGGGCACCGGGGAGCTGTTTTTT.

This clonotype was counted a few times. The V call is TRBV4-3, the J call TRBJ1-5; D perhaps matches TRBD1 (5 bases). V shed 0 bases and J shed 5 bases, with 17 bases lying between them. The CDR3 totals 17 residues. Germline CDR1 and CDR2: LGHNA and YSLEER. The CDR3 region is CASSQDVGGAAYQPQHF. The CDR3 nucleotides are TGCGCCAGCAGCCAAGATGTAGGAGGGGCGGCATATCAGCCCCAGCATTTT.

The CDR3 region has the DNA TGTGCCAGCAGCTACGACGGGGTCTACGAGCAGTACTTC. Amino acids: CASSYDGVYEQYF. The chain combines TRBV6-6 with TRBJ2-7; D is perhaps TRBD2 (5 bases). The CDR3 is 13 amino acids. Germline V CDR1 and CDR2: MNHNY, SVGAGI (reference sequence). The V gene lost 6 bases and the J gene lost 3 bases, with 12 bases spanning the gap.

This clonotype has more than one count but fewer than ten. This sequence joins TRBV11-3 and TRBJ2-2, with a possible D match to TRBD2 (7 bases). Trimming took 3 bases from V and 3 from J, leaving 17 bases between them. The V gene's germline CDR1 is SGHNT and CDR2 YENEEA. This CDR3 region has 17 residues. The CDR3 reads CASSFTSGGQDTGELFF. CDR3 coding DNA: TGTGCCAGCAGCTTTACTTCCGGGGGGCAAGACACCGGGGAGCTGTTTTTT.

The table lists this clonotype with a few counts. This chain joins TRBV29-1 and TRBJ1-2, with TRBD1 matching over 8 bases. This CDR3 region has 17 residues. Looked up from germline, CDR1 is SQVTM and CDR2 is ANQGSEA. V was pared by 5 bases and J by 0 bases, with 14 bases of the junction left unmatched. CDR3 in amino acids: CSVLSTPGQVPNYGYTF. As DNA, the CDR3 is TGCAGCGTTCTTTCAACCCCGGGACAGGTTCCTAACTATGGCTACACCTTC.

The V call is TRBV6-5, the J call TRBJ2-3; tentatively, D is TRBD2 (5 bases). CDR1 MNHEY and CDR2 SVGAGI come from the germline V gene. V lost 6 bases and J lost 6, with 16 bases in between. The CDR3 covers 14 residues. CDR3 protein: CASSWIGKEDTQYF. CDR3 coding DNA: TGTGCCAGCAGCTGGATCGGGAAAGAGGATACGCAGTATTTT.

This chain uses TRBV25-1 with TRBJ2-2; D may be TRBD1 (6 bases). The CDR3 is 16 residues long. Trimming left V 4 bases short and J 4 bases short, with 16 bases between. Germline loops: CDR1 MGHDK, CDR2 SYGVNS. CDR3 protein: CASSAPKQGSTGELFF. The CDR3 bases are TGTGCCAGCAGTGCACCGAAACAGGGATCCACCGGGGAGCTGTTTTTT. Using reference TRBV25-1 and TRBJ2-2 for the parts outside the CDR3, the full variable domain is EADIYQTPRYLVIGTGKKITLECSQTMGHDKMYWYQQDPGMELHLIHYSYGVNSTEKGDLSSESTVSRIRTEHFPLTLESARPSHTSQYLCASSAPKQGSTGELFFGEGSRLTVL.

This clonotype came up a few times. The chain combines TRBV7-2 with TRBJ2-5; D unresolved. Trimming cost V 4 bases and J 0 bases, with 6 bases left between them. Germline CDR1 is SGHTA and CDR2 is FQGNSA. This CDR3 is built from 13 residues. DNA of the CDR3: TGTGCCAGCAGCTCTCAGTACCAAGAGACCCAGTACTTC. Amino acids: CASSSQYQETQYF.

V and J are TRBV7-8 and TRBJ2-5; TRBD1 matches at 7 bases. V trimming: 4 bases; J trimming: 5 bases; junction bases outside the gene matches: 7. The V gene's germline CDR1 is SGHVS and CDR2 FQNEAQ. The CDR3 length is 14 residues. CDR3 DNA: TGTGCCAGCAGCTCCAACAGGGGATCGGAGACCCAGTACTTC. Translation: CASSSNRGSETQYF. The full variable domain, in which reference TRBV7-8 and TRBJ2-5 provide the parts outside the CDR3, is GAGVSQSPRYKVAKRGQDVALRCDPISGHVSLFWYQQALGQGPEFLTYFQNEAQLDKSGLPSDRFFAERPEGSVSTLKIQRTQQEDSAVYLCASSSNRGSETQYFGPGTRLLVL.

This sequence joins TRBV20-1 and TRBJ1-1; D gene unclear. This CDR3 has 12 residues. Germline V gene lookup returns CDR1 DFQATT and CDR2 SNEGSKA (reference sequence). V lost 2 bases and J lost 2, with 6 bases in between. The CDR3 region has the DNA TGCAGTGCTAGACCAACCAACACTGAAGCTTTCTTT. Its translation: CSARPTNTEAFF.

The chain is built from TRBV5-6 and TRBJ2-7; TRBD1 matches 8 bases. The CDR3 sequence is 14 residues long. CDR1 is SGHDT, CDR2 YYEEEE, per germline. V shed 2 bases, J shed 3 bases, and the junction held 4 bases outside the gene matches. CDR3 protein: CASSFGTGIYEQYF. The CDR3 nucleotides read TGTGCCAGCAGCTTTGGGACAGGTATCTACGAGCAGTACTTC.

This clonotype was observed a few times. The V call is TRBV11-2, the J call TRBJ2-2, with D tentatively TRBD2 (5 bases). Germline values: CDR1 SGHAT, CDR2 FQNNGV. Trimming left V 1 base short and J 8 bases short, with 8 bases between. The CDR3 loop spans 13 amino acids. In nucleotides, the CDR3 is TGTGCCAGCAGCTTAGGAGGGATGGGGGAGCTGTTTTTT. Translated: CASSLGGMGELFF.

The chain links TRBV27 to TRBJ2-7; tentative D call: TRBD2 (5 bases). Germline loops: CDR1 MNHEY, CDR2 SMNVEV (reference sequence). The CDR3 is made up of 15 amino acids. Trimming shortened V by 0 bases and J by 2 bases, and 11 bases separated the two germline ends. The chain's CDR3 is CASSLSGGLTYEQYF. The CDR3 nucleotides read TGTGCCAGCAGTTTATCCGGCGGGTTAACCTACGAGCAGTACTTC.

This clonotype has a handful of counts. This chain joins TRBV4-3 and TRBJ1-2; unclear D gene. The CDR3 covers 16 residues. V lost 4 bases and J 0 bases, leaving 15 bases between the germline ends. Germline V gives CDR1 LGHNA, CDR2 YSLEER. The CDR3 nucleotides are TGCGCCAGCAGCCCAGCATGGAAGTGGACTAACTATGGCTACACCTTC. It yields the protein CASSPAWKWTNYGYTF.

This clonotype was counted a few times. This chain connects TRBV5-5 to TRBJ1-1; D is uncertain. Looked up from germline, CDR1 is SGHKS and CDR2 is YYEKEE (reference sequence). V was cut by 4 bases and J by 1 base, with 14 bases left in between. There are 15 residues in the CDR3. The chain's CDR3 is CASSIQLAPNTEAFF. The CDR3 DNA reads TGTGCCAGCAGCATCCAACTGGCTCCGAACACTGAAGCTTTCTTT.

In this sample, this clonotype turned up many times. The V gene is TRBV7-2, the J gene TRBJ2-1, with a tentative D call TRBD2 (5 bases). The V and J ends lost 2 bases and 9 bases respectively, with 8 bases between them. This CDR3 is 12 amino acids long. Per the germline V gene, CDR1 is SGHTA and CDR2 is FQGNSA. The CDR3 reads CASSLLSAEQFF. For the CDR3, the DNA is TGTGCCAGCAGCTTACTTAGCGCTGAGCAGTTCTTC.

The V call is TRBV14, the J call TRBJ1-2, with D possibly matching TRBD1 (5 bases). Trimming pared 4 bases from V and 0 bases from J, leaving 15 bases between. The V gene's germline CDR1 is SGHDN and CDR2 FVKESK. The CDR3 sequence is 16 residues long. In DNA form, the CDR3 reads TGTGCCAGCAGCCCCCTTGACAGAACTTCTAACTATGGCTACACCTTC. Its protein is CASSPLDRTSNYGYTF.

This clonotype was recorded a few times. The rearrangement links TRBV16 to TRBJ2-1; 7 nucleotides agree with TRBD2. V was pared by 0 bases and J by 10 bases, with 3 bases of the junction left unmatched. The CDR3 spans 13 residues. Germline values: CDR1 KGHSY, CDR2 FQNENV. The CDR3 DNA is TGTGCCAGCAGCCAATCCCGACTAGCCGAGCAGTTCTTC. Residues: CASSQSRLAEQFF. Full variable domain (outside the CDR3, taken from reference TRBV16 and TRBJ2-1): GEEVAQTPKHLVRGEGQKAKLYCAPIKGHSYVFWYQQVLKNEFKFLISFQNENVFDETGMPKERFSAKCLPNSPCSLEIQATKLEDSAVYFCASSQSRLAEQFFGPGTRLTVL.

This chain joins TRBV12-3 or TRBV12-4 and TRBJ1-1; 9 bases are shared with TRBD1. V was pared by 5 bases and J by 5 bases, with 9 bases of the junction left unmatched. This CDR3 spans 15 amino acids. CDR3 nucleotide sequence: TGTGCCAGCAGTGCGACCGGGACAGGGAGTACTGAAGCTTTCTTT. Amino acids: CASSATGTGSTEAFF.

About this clonotype itself: One end of the junction is discordant with germline, which a read error may explain. The V call is TRBV27, the J call TRBJ2-1; 9 bases are shared with TRBD2. This CDR3 region has 15 residues. Germline values: CDR1 MNHEY, CDR2 SMNVEV (reference sequence). The CDR3, as DNA: TGTGCCAGCACTTATTCCCCGGCCCTTACTAGCGGGTTGGTCTTC. Translation: CASTYSPALTSGLVF.

A few counts support this clonotype. The chain employs TRBV24-1 and TRBJ2-3; possible D gene TRBD1, 7 bases. Trimming pared 0 bases from V and 5 bases from J, leaving 14 bases between. The germline CDR1 and CDR2 sequences are KGHDR and SFDVKD. The CDR3 has 16 amino acids. For the CDR3, the DNA is TGTGCCACCAGTGATTTGGCGGCAGGGGGGCTAGATACGCAGTATTTT. Its translation: CATSDLAAGGLDTQYF.

V gene TRBV5-4 combines with J gene TRBJ2-1, with D possibly matching TRBD2 (5 bases). The CDR3 extends over 12 amino acids. V lost 7 bases, J lost 8 bases, and 13 bases lay in between. CDR1 is SGHNT and CDR2 is YYREEE in the germline V gene (reference sequence). CDR3 nucleotides: TGTGCCAGCGGCCCGTTGGAGGATGAGCAGTTCTTC. This sequence encodes CASGPLEDEQFF.